This TCR beta chain stems from a study of OX40 agonist ivuxolimab in advanced cancers. Study details: Dose-escalation patients suffered from hepatocellular carcinoma, melanoma, renal cell or head and neck cancer. From roughly 20 to 79 years was the age range, with a mean of approximately 63 years, and about 83% were male. Study-wide results and caveats: With doses of 0.1 to 3.0 mg/kg, CD4+ and CD8+ blood T cells had undergone clonal expansion by week 6.

Clones were read by immunoSEQ multiplex PCR, and TCRdb kept only the in-frame ones, dropping some. Of some 17,000 clones listed, around 86% are singletons. Blood specimens came from baseline, cycle 4 day 1, and cycle 7 day 1. With respect to this clone: Antigen specificity is unknown.

The CDR3 is made up of 14 amino acids. Deletions cut 4 bases from V and 1 base from J, with 8 bases between. Germline CDR1 SGHVS, CDR2 FQNEAQ. Sequencing used CD4+ or CD8+ T cells sorted from blood, obtained in a trial of the OX40 agonist ivuxolimab. This TCR came from an adult with an advanced solid tumor such as melanoma, head and neck, liver or kidney cancer. This chain connects TRBV7-8 to TRBJ1-3; D not certain. CDR3 in DNA: TGTGCCAGCAGCTCACTCGGATCTGGAAACACCATATATTTT. Its translation: CASSSLGSGNTIYF.